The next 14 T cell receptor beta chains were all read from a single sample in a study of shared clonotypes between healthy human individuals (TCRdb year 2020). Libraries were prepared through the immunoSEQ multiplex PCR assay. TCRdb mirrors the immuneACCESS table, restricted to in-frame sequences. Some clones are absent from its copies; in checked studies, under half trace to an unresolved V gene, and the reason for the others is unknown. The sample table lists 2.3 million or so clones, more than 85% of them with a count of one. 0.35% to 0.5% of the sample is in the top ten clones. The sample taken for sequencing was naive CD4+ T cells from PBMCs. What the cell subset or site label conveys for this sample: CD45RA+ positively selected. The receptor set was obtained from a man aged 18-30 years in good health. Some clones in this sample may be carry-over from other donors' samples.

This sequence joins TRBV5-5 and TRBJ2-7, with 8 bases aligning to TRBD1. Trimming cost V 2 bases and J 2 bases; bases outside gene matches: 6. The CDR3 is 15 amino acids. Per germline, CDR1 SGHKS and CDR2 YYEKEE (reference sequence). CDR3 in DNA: TGTGCCAGCAGCTTACCGGGACAGGTACCCTACGAGCAGTACTTC. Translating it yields CASSLPGQVPYEQYF.

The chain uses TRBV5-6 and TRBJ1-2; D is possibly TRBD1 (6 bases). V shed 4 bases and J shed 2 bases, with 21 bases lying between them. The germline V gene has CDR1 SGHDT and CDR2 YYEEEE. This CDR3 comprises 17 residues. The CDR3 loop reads CASSLLGRGDQNYGYTF. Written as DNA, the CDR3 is TGTGCCAGCAGCCTCTTAGGCAGGGGCGATCAAAACTATGGCTACACCTTC.

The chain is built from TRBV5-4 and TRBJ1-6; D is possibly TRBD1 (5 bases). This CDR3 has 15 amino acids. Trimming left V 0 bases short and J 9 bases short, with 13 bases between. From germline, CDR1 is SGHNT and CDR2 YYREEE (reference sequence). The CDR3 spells CASSLGGRVGSPLHF. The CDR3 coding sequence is TGTGCCAGCAGCTTGGGGGGCAGGGTTGGTTCACCCCTCCACTTT.

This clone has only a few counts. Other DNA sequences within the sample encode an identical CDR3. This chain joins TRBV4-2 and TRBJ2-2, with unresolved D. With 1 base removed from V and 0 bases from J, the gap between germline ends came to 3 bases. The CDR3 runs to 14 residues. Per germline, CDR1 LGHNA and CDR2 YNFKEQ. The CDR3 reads CASSQGSNTGELFF. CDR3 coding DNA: TGTGCCAGCAGCCAAGGTTCGAACACCGGGGAGCTGTTTTTT.

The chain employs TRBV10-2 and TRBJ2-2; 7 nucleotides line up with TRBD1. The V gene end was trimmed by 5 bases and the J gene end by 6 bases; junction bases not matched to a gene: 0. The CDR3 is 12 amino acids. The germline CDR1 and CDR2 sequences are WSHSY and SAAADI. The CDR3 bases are TGCGCCAGCAGTCAGGGGGCCGGGGAGCTGTTTTTT. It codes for CASSQGAGELFF.

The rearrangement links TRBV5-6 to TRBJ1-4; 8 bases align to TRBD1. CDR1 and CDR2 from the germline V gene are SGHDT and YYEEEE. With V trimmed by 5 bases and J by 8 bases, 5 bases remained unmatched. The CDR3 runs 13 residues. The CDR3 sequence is CASRVTGGEKLFF. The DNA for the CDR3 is TGTGCCAGCAGGGTTACAGGGGGAGAAAAACTGTTTTTT.

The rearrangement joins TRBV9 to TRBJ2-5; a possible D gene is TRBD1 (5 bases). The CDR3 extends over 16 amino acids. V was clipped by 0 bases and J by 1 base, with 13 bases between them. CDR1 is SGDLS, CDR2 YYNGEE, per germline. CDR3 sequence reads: CASSVVPGLIQETQYF. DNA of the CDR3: TGTGCCAGCAGCGTAGTCCCAGGGCTAATCCAAGAGACCCAGTACTTC.

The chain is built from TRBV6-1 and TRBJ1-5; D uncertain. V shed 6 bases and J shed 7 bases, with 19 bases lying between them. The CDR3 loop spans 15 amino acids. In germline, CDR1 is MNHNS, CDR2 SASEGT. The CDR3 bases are TGTGCCAGCAGCCGACTCAACGGGCTTCAGCAGCCCCAGCATTTT. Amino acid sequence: CASSRLNGLQQPQHF.

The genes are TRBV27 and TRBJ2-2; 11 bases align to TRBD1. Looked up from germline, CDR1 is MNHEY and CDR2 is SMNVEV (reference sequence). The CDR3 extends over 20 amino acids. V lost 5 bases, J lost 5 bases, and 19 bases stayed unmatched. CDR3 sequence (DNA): TGTGCCAGCAGTCGACTATATTCCGGGACAGGGGGGACTTTGACCGGGGAGCTGTTTTTT. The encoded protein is CASSRLYSGTGGTLTGELFF.

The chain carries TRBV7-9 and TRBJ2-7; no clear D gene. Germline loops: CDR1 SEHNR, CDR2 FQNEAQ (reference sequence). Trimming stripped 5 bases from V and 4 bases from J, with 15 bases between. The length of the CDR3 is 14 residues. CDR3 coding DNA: TGTGCCAGCAGCCCCCCTTTTTTGCGTTACGAGCAGTACTTC. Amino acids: CASSPPFLRYEQYF. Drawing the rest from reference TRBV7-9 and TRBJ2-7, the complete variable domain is DTGVSQNPRHKITKRGQNVTFRCDPISEHNRLYWYRQTLGQGPEFLTYFQNEAQLEKSRLLSDRFSAERPKGSFSTLEIQRTEQGDSAMYLCASSPPFLRYEQYFGPGTRLTVT.

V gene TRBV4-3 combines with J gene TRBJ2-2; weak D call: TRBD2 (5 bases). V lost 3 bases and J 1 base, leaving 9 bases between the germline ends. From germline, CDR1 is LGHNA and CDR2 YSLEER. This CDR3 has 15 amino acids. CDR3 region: CASSQRVQNTGELFF. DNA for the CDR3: TGCGCCAGCAGCCAGAGGGTCCAGAACACCGGGGAGCTGTTTTTT.

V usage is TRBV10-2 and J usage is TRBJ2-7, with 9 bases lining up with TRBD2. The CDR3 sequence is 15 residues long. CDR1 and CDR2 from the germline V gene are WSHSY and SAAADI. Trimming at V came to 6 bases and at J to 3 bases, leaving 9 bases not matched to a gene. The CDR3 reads CASSPGGRGFYEQYF. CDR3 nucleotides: TGCGCCAGCAGCCCCGGCGGGAGGGGGTTCTACGAGCAGTACTTC.

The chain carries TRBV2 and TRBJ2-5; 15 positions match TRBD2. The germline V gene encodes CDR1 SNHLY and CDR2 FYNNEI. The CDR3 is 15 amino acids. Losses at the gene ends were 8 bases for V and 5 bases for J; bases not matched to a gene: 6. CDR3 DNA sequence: TGTGCCAGCCGCGGACTAGCGGGAGGGCCCGAGACCCAGTACTTC. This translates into CASRGLAGGPETQYF.

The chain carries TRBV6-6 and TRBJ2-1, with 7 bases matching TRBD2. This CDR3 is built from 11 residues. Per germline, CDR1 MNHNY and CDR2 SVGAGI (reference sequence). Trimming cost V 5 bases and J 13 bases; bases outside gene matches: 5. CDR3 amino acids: CASSGGEGQFF. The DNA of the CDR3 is TGTGCCAGCAGTGGGGGGGAGGGCCAGTTCTTC.